This T cell receptor beta chain was documented in a study of cytomegalovirus exposure and HLA in healthy donors. Overall study: Among the approximately 400 donors who were genotyped, about 80% fell in the genetic ancestry cluster that is associated with self-reported Caucasian donors.

About this clone itself: Its specificity is not known.

Study results and caveats: Most of the TCR beta V segments (in an earlier analysis) were productive either about 87% or about 30% of the time.

Primers for the PCR totalled 60 Vbeta and 13 Jbeta. In the authors' methods: Later reanalysis found 60 million to 90 million unique TCR beta chains, 10 million to 14 million of them shared. Assay: immunoSEQ multiplex PCR; the TCRdb copy retains only in-frame clones and omits some. For V, J and clone size, that table is used; D and trimming come from the DNA. The data show about 130,000 clones, with about 82% seen just once and over 1% held by the top ten. This CDR3 spans 13 amino acids. Germline V gives CDR1 SGHTA, CDR2 FQGNSA. Trimming took 4 bases from V and 4 from J, leaving 10 bases between them. This clonotype was obtained from a boy younger than 18 in good health and CMV-seronegative. What was sequenced was PBMCs. The V and J genes are TRBV7-2 and TRBJ1-2; D gene uncertain. CDR3 sequence reads: CASSSGYLYGYTF. In nucleotides, the CDR3 is TGTGCCAGCAGCTCCGGTTACCTCTATGGCTACACCTTC.